Presented here are 31 T cell receptor beta chains from one specimen sequenced in a study of cytomegalovirus exposure and HLA in healthy donors. Researchers ran the PCR with 60 Vbeta and 13 Jbeta primers. This table comes from immunoSEQ multiplex PCR, and its TCRdb copy is limited to in-frame clones, with some not included. The sample contains 110,000 or so clones, approximately 81% of which appear only once. The sequencing sample was made of PBMCs. Source of these receptors: a woman younger than 45 in good health and CMV-seronegative.

This chain joins TRBV7-8 and TRBJ2-7, with TRBD1 identical over 7 bases. Germline V gene lookup returns CDR1 SGHVS and CDR2 FQNEAQ. After removal of 1 base from V and 0 bases from J, the junction contained 3 bases not matched to a gene. The CDR3 sequence is 15 residues long. CDR3 sequence reads: CASSLEGALSYEQYF. In DNA form, the CDR3 reads TGTGCCAGCAGCTTAGAGGGGGCCCTCTCCTACGAGCAGTACTTC.

The rearrangement joins TRBV29-1 to TRBJ2-1; 7 bases are shared with TRBD1. V trimming: 8 bases; J trimming: 9 bases; junction bases outside the gene matches: 7. CDR1 is SQVTM and CDR2 is ANQGSEA in the germline V gene. The CDR3 runs to 11 residues. The DNA for the CDR3 is TGCAGCCCCCGCGCAGGGGGTGAGCAGTTCTTC. Translated: CSPRAGGEQFF.

The chain links TRBV7-2 to TRBJ1-1; perhaps TRBD1 as D (5 bases). The germline V gene has CDR1 SGHTA and CDR2 FQGNSA. Trimming pared 1 base from V and 6 bases from J, leaving 9 bases between. The CDR3 spans 13 residues. CDR3 protein: CASSLEGYAEAFF. In DNA, the CDR3 is TGTGCCAGCAGCTTAGAGGGGTATGCTGAAGCTTTCTTT.

The chain joins TRBV19 to TRBJ2-5; tentatively, D is TRBD2 (5 bases). This CDR3 has 13 amino acids. The germline gives CDR1 LNHDA, CDR2 SQIVND (reference sequence). V was clipped by 3 bases and J by 4 bases, with 9 bases between them. This CDR3 is CASSIGRGETQYF. In DNA form, the CDR3 reads TGTGCCAGTAGTATCGGTCGGGGAGAGACCCAGTACTTC.

The CDR3 DNA reads as TGTGCCAGCACTGACAGGGGACTAGCGGGAGTAGCCGGGGAGCTGTTTTTT. Translating it yields CASTDRGLAGVAGELFF. V gene TRBV6-1 combines with J gene TRBJ2-2, with TRBD2 identical over 14 bases. The CDR3 is made up of 17 amino acids. Germline CDR1 MNHNS, CDR2 SASEGT. V was clipped by 7 bases and J by 6 bases; unmatched bases: 10.

The gene calls are TRBV29-1 and TRBJ2-1; perhaps TRBD1 as D (5 bases). The CDR3 runs to 12 residues. Germline V gene sequence: CDR1 SQVTM, CDR2 ANQGSEA. The CDR3 protein is CNGAGNYNEQFF. The CDR3, as DNA: TGCAACGGTGCAGGGAACTACAATGAGCAGTTCTTC.

The V call is TRBV11-2, the J call TRBJ2-1; 8 bases line up with TRBD2. The CDR3 has 12 residues. Per the germline V gene, CDR1 is SGHAT and CDR2 is FQNNGV. The V gene end was trimmed by 3 bases and the J gene end by 15 bases; junction bases not matched to a gene: 7. The CDR3: CASSFPGLALFF. Written as DNA, the CDR3 is TGTGCCAGCAGCTTTCCCGGACTAGCTCTGTTCTTC.

V gene TRBV6-4 combines with J gene TRBJ2-1, with 10 bases aligning to TRBD2. Trimming cost V 0 bases and J 4 bases; bases outside gene matches: 3. Looked up from germline, CDR1 is MRHNA and CDR2 is SNTAGT. CDR3 length equals 16 residues. CDR3: CASSDSSLAGYNEQFF. CDR3 in DNA: TGTGCCAGCAGTGACTCATCACTAGCGGGATACAATGAGCAGTTCTTC.

The V gene is TRBV7-3, the J gene TRBJ2-5; the match to TRBD2 covers 13 bases. Germline V CDR1 and CDR2: SGHTA, FQGTGA. There are 15 residues in the CDR3. V was clipped by 5 bases and J by 5 bases; unmatched bases: 5. CDR3 sequence reads: CASSPGLAGVETQYF. DNA of the CDR3: TGTGCCAGCAGCCCTGGACTAGCGGGAGTTGAGACCCAGTACTTC.

The V call is TRBV27, the J call TRBJ2-7, with 8 bases fitting TRBD2. CDR3 length equals 12 residues. Germline assignment: CDR1 MNHEY and CDR2 SMNVEV (reference sequence). The V and J ends lost 7 bases and 4 bases, in that order; junction bases with no gene match: 3. In nucleotides, the CDR3 is TGTGCCAGCACCGGGGGGGGATACGAGCAGTACTTC. Amino acids: CASTGGGYEQYF.

The sample holds a few counts of this clone. The genes are TRBV4-1 and TRBJ2-7; TRBD2 matches at 10 bases. Germline V gene sequence: CDR1 MGHRA, CDR2 YSYEKL. The CDR3 is 14 amino acids. The junction had 4 bases not matched to a gene; V was cut back by 1 base and J by 7 bases. CDR3 nucleotides: TGCGCCAGCAGCCAAGGGTTAGCGGGAGGTGAGCAGTACTTC. Its protein is CASSQGLAGGEQYF.

This chain links TRBV5-1 with TRBJ2-5; 8 bases match TRBD1. J lost 5 bases, V lost 0 bases, and 6 bases had no gene match. The germline V gene encodes CDR1 SGHRS and CDR2 YFSETQ. The CDR3 is made up of 15 amino acids. CDR3 sequence reads: CASSLVPGGDETQYF. CDR3 nucleotide sequence: TGCGCCAGCAGCTTGGTTCCAGGGGGCGACGAGACCCAGTACTTC.

This clone was seen a handful of times. The rearrangement joins TRBV5-4 to TRBJ2-1, with a tentative D call TRBD2 (6 bases). With 3 bases removed from V and 2 bases from J, the gap between germline ends came to 18 bases. Germline V gene data show CDR1 as SGHNT and CDR2 as YYREEE (reference sequence). The CDR3 spans 17 residues. The DNA of the CDR3 is TGTGCCAGCAGCTCCGGCCGACTAGATCTGCCCTACAATGAGCAGTTCTTC. This sequence encodes CASSSGRLDLPYNEQFF.

A single count supports this clone. The gene calls are TRBV7-2 and TRBJ2-1; D gene unclear. Germline values: CDR1 SGHTA, CDR2 FQGNSA. CDR3 length equals 11 residues. V dropped 3 bases and J dropped 10 bases, with 7 bases sitting between them. This chain's CDR3 is CASSFGAEQFF. CDR3 coding DNA: TGTGCCAGCAGCTTTGGAGCAGAGCAGTTCTTC.

CDR3 DNA: TGTGCCAGCAGTGTTAACGCTATTAGCGGGAGAACGAATGAGCAGTTCTTC. It translates to CASSVNAISGRTNEQFF. The J gene is TRBJ2-1, the V gene TRBV2; 9 bases agree with TRBD2. The junction had 14 bases not matched to a gene; V was cut back by 4 bases and J by 7 bases. The CDR3 extends over 17 amino acids. The germline V gene encodes CDR1 SNHLY and CDR2 FYNNEI. Full variable domain (remainder filled in from reference TRBV2 and TRBJ2-1): EPEVTQTPSHQVTQMGQEVILRCVPISNHLYFYWYRQILGQKVEFLVSFYNNEISEKSEIFDDQFSVERPDGSNFTLKIRSTKLEDSAMYFCASSVNAISGRTNEQFFGPGTRLTVL.

This clone was found once. This chain joins TRBV6-6 and TRBJ2-1, with D hard to call. Germline CDR1 and CDR2: MNHNY and SVGAGI (reference sequence). The CDR3 has 16 amino acids. Deletions cut 0 bases from V and 8 bases from J, with 17 bases between. This CDR3 is CASSYSSLPRGDEQFF. The DNA of the CDR3 is TGTGCCAGCAGTTACTCGTCCCTGCCCCGAGGTGATGAGCAGTTCTTC.

The genes are TRBV30 and TRBJ2-3, with 12 bases identical to TRBD2. This CDR3 contains 16 residues. CDR1 is GTSNPN and CDR2 is SVGIG in the germline V gene (reference sequence). J was trimmed by 9 bases and V by 0 bases; bases with no gene match: 10. The CDR3 reads CAWSVSSSGRAATQYF. The CDR3 nucleotides are TGTGCCTGGAGTGTATCCTCTAGCGGGAGGGCCGCCACGCAGTATTTT.

V and J are TRBV5-4 and TRBJ2-1, with 12 bases lining up with TRBD2. Germline loops: CDR1 SGHNT, CDR2 YYREEE (reference sequence). Trimming removed 5 bases from V and 5 bases from J; junction bases left unmatched: 5. This CDR3 has 15 amino acids. CDR3 region: CASREGLAGNNEQFF. The CDR3 DNA is TGTGCCAGCAGAGAGGGACTAGCGGGTAACAATGAGCAGTTCTTC.

This clone was seen only a few times. The rearrangement uses TRBV7-9 and TRBJ2-1; D might be TRBD2 (6 bases). Trimming shortened V by 5 bases and J by 4 bases, and 18 bases separated the two germline ends. The CDR3 has 16 amino acids. The germline V gene encodes CDR1 SEHNR and CDR2 FQNEAQ (reference sequence). CDR3 bases: TGTGCCAGCAGCCCCCAAGGGACTGGGGGGTACAATGAGCAGTTCTTC. This sequence encodes CASSPQGTGGYNEQFF.

V is TRBV5-1 and J is TRBJ2-2; no clear D. Germline CDR1 SGHRS, CDR2 YFSETQ. V lost 4 bases and J lost 1, with 8 bases in between. The length of the CDR3 is 14 residues. The CDR3 DNA follows: TGCGCCAGCAGCCCACTCCAGAACACCGGGGAGCTGTTTTTT. Its protein is CASSPLQNTGELFF.

This rearrangement joins TRBV11-2 to TRBJ2-7; TRBD2 matches at 12 bases. Losses at the gene ends were 8 bases for V and 4 bases for J; bases not matched to a gene: 6. This CDR3 contains 14 residues. In germline, CDR1 is SGHAT, CDR2 FQNNGV. The CDR3 sequence is CASGRLAGAYEQYF. The CDR3 nucleotides read TGTGCCAGCGGCAGACTAGCGGGAGCTTACGAGCAGTACTTC.

The rearrangement uses TRBV25-1 and TRBJ2-3; 8 bases match TRBD1. V was clipped by 3 bases and J by 4 bases; unmatched bases: 12. The CDR3 sequence is 17 residues long. Germline V CDR1 and CDR2: MGHDK, SYGVNS. The CDR3 DNA is TGTGCCAGCAGTGATCGGTCGGCAGGGGGCGAGCCAGATACGCAGTATTTT. This translates into CASSDRSAGGEPDTQYF.

There are a few counts of this clone. One junction end disagrees with the germline gene, perhaps due to a read error. V gene TRBV5-1 combines with J gene TRBJ2-6, with 7 positions matching TRBD1. The CDR3 runs to 15 residues. Germline lookup yields CDR1 SGHRS and CDR2 YFSETQ. CDR3 sequence: CASSLTGAGANVLTF. In nucleotides, the CDR3 is TGTGCCAGCAGCCTTACAGGGGCTGGGGCCAACGTCCTGACTTTC. The complete variable domain, with remaining parts taken from reference TRBV5-1 and TRBJ2-6, reads KAGVTQTPRYLIKTRGQQVTLSCSPISGHRSVSWYQQTPGQGLQFLFEYFSETQRNKGNFPGRFSGRQFSNSRSEMNVSTLELGDSALYLCASSLTGAGANVLTFGAGSRLTVL.

The chain carries TRBV9 and TRBJ2-5, with a weak D call TRBD2 (6 bases). The CDR3 covers 14 residues. V shed 0 bases and J shed 5 bases, with 11 bases lying between them. Germline V gene sequence: CDR1 SGDLS, CDR2 YYNGEE. CDR3 sequence: CASSVGAGRETQYF. DNA of the CDR3: TGTGCCAGCAGCGTAGGAGCGGGTCGGGAGACCCAGTACTTC.

The rearrangement joins TRBV10-3 to TRBJ2-2; possible D gene TRBD1, 9 bases. Germline V lookup: CDR1 ENHRY, CDR2 SYGVKD. The V gene lost 9 bases and the J gene lost 2 bases, with 31 bases spanning the gap. This CDR3 contains 20 residues. The CDR3 spells CAIPGQGNFSGAKNTGELFF. Written as DNA, the CDR3 is TGTGCCATACCGGGACAGGGAAATTTTAGCGGGGCCAAAAACACCGGGGAGCTGTTTTTT.

This clone was recorded a few times. Its ends do not fully match the called genes, so a read error is possible. The chain has TRBV7-7 and TRBJ2-7, with D perhaps matching TRBD2 (7 bases). Germline assignment: CDR1 SSHAT and CDR2 FNYEAQ (reference sequence). The CDR3 spans 15 residues. The CDR3 sequence: CASTRGAGDFTGQYF. The CDR3 DNA reads as TGTGCTAGCACCCGGGGGGCGGGTGACTTCACCGGGCAGTACTTC.

The V call is TRBV5-6, the J call TRBJ1-1; TRBD1 is a possible D gene (6 bases). Trimming left V 2 bases short and J 5 bases short, with 10 bases between. The CDR3 is 13 residues long. CDR1 SGHDT and CDR2 YYEEEE come from the germline V gene. CDR3 coding DNA: TGTGCCAGCAGCTTTATTACAGGGACTGAAGCTTTCTTT. Translating it yields CASSFITGTEAFF.

This sequence joins TRBV7-6 and TRBJ2-7; D uncertain. This CDR3 is built from 13 residues. Trimming left V 0 bases short and J 1 base short, with 4 bases between. Germline CDR1 reads SGHVS; CDR2 reads FNYEAQ. The CDR3 DNA reads as TGTGCCAGCAGCTTAGCGTCGTCCTACGAGCAGTACTTC. Translation gives CASSLASSYEQYF.

The J gene is TRBJ2-7, the V gene TRBV6-1; weak D call: TRBD1 (6 bases). Germline loops: CDR1 MNHNS, CDR2 SASEGT. This CDR3 is 13 amino acids long. The V end was cut by 7 bases, the J end by 4 bases, with 14 bases between. The chain's CDR3 is CASNVGTRYEQYF. CDR3 bases: TGTGCCAGCAACGTCGGGACACGTTACGAGCAGTACTTC.

V usage is TRBV19 and J usage is TRBJ2-1; perhaps TRBD1 as D (6 bases). CDR3 length equals 13 residues. Trimming pared 7 bases from V and 10 bases from J, leaving 17 bases between. CDR1 LNHDA and CDR2 SQIVND come from the germline V gene (reference sequence). The CDR3 sequence is CASISQGRTEQFF. Here the CDR3 DNA reads TGTGCCAGTATATCACAGGGCAGGACAGAGCAGTTCTTC.

This chain uses TRBV5-1 with TRBJ2-2; 8 bases are a match to TRBD2. The germline V gene encodes CDR1 SGHRS and CDR2 YFSETQ. The CDR3 sequence is 20 residues long. Trimming cost V 0 bases and J 4 bases; bases outside gene matches: 17. The CDR3 region is CASSLVFFREGLAGTGELFF. The CDR3 DNA reads TGCGCCAGCAGCTTGGTATTCTTTCGGGAGGGCCTGGCGGGCACCGGGGAGCTGTTTTTT.